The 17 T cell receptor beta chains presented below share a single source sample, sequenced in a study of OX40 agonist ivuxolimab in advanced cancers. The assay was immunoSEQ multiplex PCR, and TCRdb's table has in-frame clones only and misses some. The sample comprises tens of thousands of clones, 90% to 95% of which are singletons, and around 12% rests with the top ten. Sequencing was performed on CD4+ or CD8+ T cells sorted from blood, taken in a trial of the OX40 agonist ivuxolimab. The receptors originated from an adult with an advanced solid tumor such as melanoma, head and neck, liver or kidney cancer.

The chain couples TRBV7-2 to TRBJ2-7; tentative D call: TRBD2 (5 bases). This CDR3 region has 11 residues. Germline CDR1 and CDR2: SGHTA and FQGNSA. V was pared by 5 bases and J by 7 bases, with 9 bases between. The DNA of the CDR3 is TGTGCCAGCAGCCTTCTAGCAGAGCAGTACTTC. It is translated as CASSLLAEQYF. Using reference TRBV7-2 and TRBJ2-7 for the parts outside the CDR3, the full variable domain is GAGVSQSPSNKVTEKGKDVELRCDPISGHTALYWYRQSLGQGLEFLIYFQGNSAPDKSGLPSDRFSAERTGGSVSTLTIQRTQQEDSAVYLCASSLLAEQYFGPGTRLTVT.

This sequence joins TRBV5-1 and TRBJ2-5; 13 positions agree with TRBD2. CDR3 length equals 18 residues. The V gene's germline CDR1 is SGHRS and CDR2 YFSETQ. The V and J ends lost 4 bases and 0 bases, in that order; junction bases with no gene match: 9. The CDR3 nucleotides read TGCGCCAGCAGCACCGGGACTAGCGGGGCCTGGTACCAAGAGACCCAGTACTTC. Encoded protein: CASSTGTSGAWYQETQYF. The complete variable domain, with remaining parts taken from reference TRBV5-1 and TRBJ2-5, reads KAGVTQTPRYLIKTRGQQVTLSCSPISGHRSVSWYQQTPGQGLQFLFEYFSETQRNKGNFPGRFSGRQFSNSRSEMNVSTLELGDSALYLCASSTGTSGAWYQETQYFGPGTRLLVL.

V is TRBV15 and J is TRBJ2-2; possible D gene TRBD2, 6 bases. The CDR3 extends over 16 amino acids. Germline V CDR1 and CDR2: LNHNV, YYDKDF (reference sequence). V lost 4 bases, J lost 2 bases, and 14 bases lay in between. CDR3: CATSKEAGVNTGELFF. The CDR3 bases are TGTGCCACCAGCAAGGAAGCGGGTGTAAACACCGGGGAGCTGTTTTTT.

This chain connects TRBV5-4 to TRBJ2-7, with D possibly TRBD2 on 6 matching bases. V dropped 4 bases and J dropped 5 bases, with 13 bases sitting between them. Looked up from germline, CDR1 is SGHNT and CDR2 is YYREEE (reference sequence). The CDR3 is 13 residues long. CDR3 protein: CASSGVEGNEQYF. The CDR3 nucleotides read TGTGCCAGCAGCGGCGTGGAGGGGAACGAGCAGTACTTC. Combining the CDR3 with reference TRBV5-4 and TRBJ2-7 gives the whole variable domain ETGVTQSPTHLIKTRGQQVTLRCSSQSGHNTVSWYQQALGQGPQFIFQYYREEENGRGNFPPRFSGLQFPNYSSELNVNALELDDSALYLCASSGVEGNEQYFGPGTRLTVT.

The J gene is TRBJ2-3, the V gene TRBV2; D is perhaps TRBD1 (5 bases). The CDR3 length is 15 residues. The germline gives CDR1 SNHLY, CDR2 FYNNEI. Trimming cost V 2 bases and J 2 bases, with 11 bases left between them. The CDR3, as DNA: TGTGCCAGCAGTGAATTGGCCAGGGCCACAGATACGCAGTATTTT. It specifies CASSELARATDTQYF.

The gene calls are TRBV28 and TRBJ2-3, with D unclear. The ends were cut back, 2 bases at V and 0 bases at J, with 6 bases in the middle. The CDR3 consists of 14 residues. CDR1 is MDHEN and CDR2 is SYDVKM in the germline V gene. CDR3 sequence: CASSLAPSTDTQYF. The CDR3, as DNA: TGTGCCAGCAGTTTAGCCCCAAGCACAGATACGCAGTATTTT.

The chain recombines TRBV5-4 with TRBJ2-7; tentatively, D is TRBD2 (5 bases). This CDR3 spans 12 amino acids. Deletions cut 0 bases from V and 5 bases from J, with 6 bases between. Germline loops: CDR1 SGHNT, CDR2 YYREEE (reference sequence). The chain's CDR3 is CASSLAGDEQYF. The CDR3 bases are TGTGCCAGCAGCTTGGCCGGGGACGAGCAGTACTTC.

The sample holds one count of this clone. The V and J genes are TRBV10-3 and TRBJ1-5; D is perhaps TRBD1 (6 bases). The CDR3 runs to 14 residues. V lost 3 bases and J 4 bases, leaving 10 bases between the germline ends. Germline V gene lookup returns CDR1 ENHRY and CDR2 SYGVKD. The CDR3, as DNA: TGTGCCATCAGTGAACAGGGTAGGAATCAGCCCCAGCATTTT. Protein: CAISEQGRNQPQHF.

CDR3: CASSHTGTGETQYF. In DNA form, the CDR3 reads TGTGCCAGCTCACACACAGGGACTGGAGAGACCCAGTACTTC. The chain is built from TRBV18 and TRBJ2-5; TRBD1 or TRBD2 may be the D gene (6 bases each). Germline CDR1 KGHSH, CDR2 LQKENI. This CDR3 has 14 residues. V shed 4 bases and J shed 4 bases, with 13 bases lying between them.

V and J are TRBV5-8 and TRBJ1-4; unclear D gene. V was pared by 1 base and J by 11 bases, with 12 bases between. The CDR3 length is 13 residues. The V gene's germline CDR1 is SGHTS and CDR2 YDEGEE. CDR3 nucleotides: TGTGCCAGCAGCTTGTTAGGGCGGGAGAAACTGTTTTTT. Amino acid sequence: CASSLLGREKLFF.

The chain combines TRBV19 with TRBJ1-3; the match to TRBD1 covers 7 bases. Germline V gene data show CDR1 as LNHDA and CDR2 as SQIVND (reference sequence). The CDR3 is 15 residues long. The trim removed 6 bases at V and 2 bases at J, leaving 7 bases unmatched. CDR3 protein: CASRTTGATGNTIYF. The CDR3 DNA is TGTGCCAGTAGAACCACAGGGGCGACTGGAAACACCATATATTTT.

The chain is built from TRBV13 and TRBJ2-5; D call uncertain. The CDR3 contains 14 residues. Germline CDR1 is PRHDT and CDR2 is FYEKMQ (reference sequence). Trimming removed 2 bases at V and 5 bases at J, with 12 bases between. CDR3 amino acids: CASSLRLPGETQYF. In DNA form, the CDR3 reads TGTGCCAGCAGCTTAAGACTCCCTGGCGAGACCCAGTACTTC.

CDR3 DNA: TGTGCCAGCAGCTCCAGTAGCGGCCCCTACTACGAGCAGTACTTC. The encoded protein is CASSSSSGPYYEQYF. The chain carries TRBV11-3 and TRBJ2-7, with TRBD2 as a possible D gene (6 bases). V lost 4 bases and J lost 3, with 16 bases in between. Germline V lookup: CDR1 SGHNT, CDR2 YENEEA. CDR3 length equals 15 residues.

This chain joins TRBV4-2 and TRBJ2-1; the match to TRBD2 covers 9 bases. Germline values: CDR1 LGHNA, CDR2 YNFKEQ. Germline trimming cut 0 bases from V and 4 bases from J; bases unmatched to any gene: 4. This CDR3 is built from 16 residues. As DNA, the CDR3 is TGTGCCAGCAGCCAAGAAACTAGCGGGCTATACAATGAGCAGTTCTTC. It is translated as CASSQETSGLYNEQFF.

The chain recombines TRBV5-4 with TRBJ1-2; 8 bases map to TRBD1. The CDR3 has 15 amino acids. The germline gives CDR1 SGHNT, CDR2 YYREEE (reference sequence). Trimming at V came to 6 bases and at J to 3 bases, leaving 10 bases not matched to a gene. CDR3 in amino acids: CASNYPGQGDYGYTF. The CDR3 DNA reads TGTGCCAGCAACTACCCCGGACAGGGCGACTATGGCTACACCTTC.

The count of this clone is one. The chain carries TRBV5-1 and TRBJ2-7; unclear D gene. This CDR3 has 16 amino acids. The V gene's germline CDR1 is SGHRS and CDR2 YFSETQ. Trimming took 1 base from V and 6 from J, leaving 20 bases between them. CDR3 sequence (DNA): TGCGCCAGCAGCTTGAACCGATTCGGGCTCTTTGGCGAGCAGTACTTC. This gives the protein CASSLNRFGLFGEQYF.

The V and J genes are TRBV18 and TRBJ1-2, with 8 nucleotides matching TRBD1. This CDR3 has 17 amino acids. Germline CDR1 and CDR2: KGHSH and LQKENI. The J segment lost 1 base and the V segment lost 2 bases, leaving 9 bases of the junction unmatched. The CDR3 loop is CASSPKPGTGDNYGYTF. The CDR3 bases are TGTGCCAGCTCACCAAAGCCAGGGACAGGTGATAACTATGGCTACACCTTC.